A single sample gave rise to the 32 T cell receptor beta chains below, sequenced in a study of T cell responses to AZD1222 COVID-19 vaccine. Sequencing used immunoSEQ multiplex PCR; TCRdb keeps in-frame clones, though not all of them. The table has about 100,000 clones, around 89% seen once. The sequencing here drew on peripheral blood, taken on day 0 of AZD1222 vaccination. These receptors all stem from an adult in good health.

This sequence joins TRBV4-3 and TRBJ2-2; 10 bases align to TRBD2. CDR3 size: 18 residues. The J segment lost 1 base and the V segment lost 3 bases, leaving 8 bases of the junction unmatched. From germline, CDR1 is LGHNA and CDR2 YSLEER. Written as DNA, the CDR3 is TGCGCCAGCAGCCAGCTTCTAGCGGGAGAGCTGAACACCGGGGAGCTGTTTTTT. Encoded protein: CASSQLLAGELNTGELFF.

The J gene is TRBJ2-7, the V gene TRBV6-5, with 12 bases matching TRBD1. The germline V gene has CDR1 MNHEY and CDR2 SVGAGI. This CDR3 is built from 14 residues. J lost 6 bases, V lost 7 bases, and 7 bases had no gene match. The CDR3 coding sequence is TGTGCCAGCAATCCGGGACAGGGGGCTAGCGAGCAGTACTTC. It specifies CASNPGQGASEQYF.

The count of this clone is one. The chain joins TRBV19 to TRBJ1-1, with 8 bases fitting TRBD1. Germline loops: CDR1 LNHDA, CDR2 SQIVND (reference sequence). The trim removed 7 bases at V and 6 bases at J, leaving 7 bases unmatched. The CDR3 totals 13 residues. Here the CDR3 DNA reads TGTGCCAGTAATCGACAGGGGTTGGCTGAAGCTTTCTTT. Translation: CASNRQGLAEAFF.

The chain is built from TRBV6-5 and TRBJ1-1, with D hard to call. Trimming stripped 0 bases from V and 0 bases from J, with 11 bases between. Per the germline V gene, CDR1 is MNHEY and CDR2 is SVGAGI. This CDR3 is built from 16 residues. CDR3: CASSYSKEDLNTEAFF. DNA for the CDR3: TGTGCCAGCAGTTACTCGAAAGAGGACTTGAACACTGAAGCTTTCTTT.

V usage is TRBV11-2 and J usage is TRBJ2-3; 8 bases map to TRBD2. Per germline, CDR1 SGHAT and CDR2 FQNNGV. The CDR3 runs to 16 residues. V lost 0 bases and J lost 2; bases outside the gene matches: 4. The CDR3 sequence is CASSLDTSGTTDTQYF. The CDR3 DNA reads as TGTGCCAGCAGCTTAGATACTAGCGGAACCACAGATACGCAGTATTTT.

The V and J genes are TRBV7-2 and TRBJ1-5; D remains ambiguous. CDR3 size: 16 residues. CDR1 SGHTA and CDR2 FQGNSA come from the germline V gene. V lost 3 bases and J lost 4, with 16 bases in between. The CDR3 is CASSFGRTQDNQPQHF. CDR3 DNA: TGTGCCAGCAGCTTCGGCAGGACGCAAGATAATCAGCCCCAGCATTTT. Supplemented by reference TRBV7-2 and TRBJ1-5, the full variable domain reads GAGVSQSPSNKVTEKGKDVELRCDPISGHTALYWYRQSLGQGLEFLIYFQGNSAPDKSGLPSDRFSAERTGGSVSTLTIQRTQQEDSAVYLCASSFGRTQDNQPQHFGDGTRLSIL.

A few counts support this clone. This sequence joins TRBV5-8 and TRBJ2-3, with D unresolved. The CDR3 runs 11 residues. V dropped 3 bases and J dropped 2 bases, with 1 base sitting between them. In germline, CDR1 is SGHTS, CDR2 YDEGEE. In nucleotides, the CDR3 is TGTGCCAGCAGCTACACAGATACGCAGTATTTT. Translation: CASSYTDTQYF.

The chain links TRBV27 to TRBJ2-7; the match to TRBD1 covers 7 bases. V gave up 3 bases and J gave up 0 bases; unmatched junction bases: 5. This CDR3 is built from 15 residues. Germline V gives CDR1 MNHEY, CDR2 SMNVEV (reference sequence). This chain's CDR3 is CASSLTGPSSYEQYF. CDR3 nucleotides: TGTGCCAGCAGTTTGACAGGGCCGAGCTCCTACGAGCAGTACTTC.

The J gene is TRBJ1-3, the V gene TRBV6-2 or TRBV6-3; no definite D call. The CDR3 extends over 17 amino acids. Trimming stripped 4 bases from V and 1 base from J, with 17 bases between. Germline V gene lookup returns CDR1 MNHEY and CDR2 SVGEGT. CDR3 sequence (DNA): TGTGCCAGCAGTTCGGGTCCCACCAGGATTTCTGGAAACACCATATATTTT. The encoded protein is CASSSGPTRISGNTIYF.

This clone has more than one count but fewer than ten. This chain joins TRBV11-2 and TRBJ1-5; D is possibly TRBD1 (6 bases). Trimming shortened V by 1 base and J by 0 bases, and 10 bases separated the two germline ends. Germline CDR1 and CDR2: SGHAT and FQNNGV. This CDR3 region has 16 residues. The CDR3 sequence is CASSLGTGYSNQPQHF. In DNA, the CDR3 is TGTGCCAGCAGCTTAGGAACAGGGTATAGCAATCAGCCCCAGCATTTT.

This clone was detected a few times. The gene calls are TRBV18 and TRBJ2-6; D might be TRBD1 (5 bases). This CDR3 spans 16 amino acids. Germline values: CDR1 KGHSH, CDR2 LQKENI. V was clipped by 6 bases and J by 0 bases, with 12 bases between them. In nucleotides, the CDR3 is TGTGCCAGCTCGCAGGGTCAGAGCTCTGGGGCCAACGTCCTGACTTTC. Translated, it gives CASSQGQSSGANVLTF.

The V gene is TRBV19, the J gene TRBJ1-1; 11 nucleotides align to TRBD1. From germline, CDR1 is LNHDA and CDR2 SQIVND (reference sequence). The CDR3 runs 15 residues. Unmatched junction bases numbered 3, after V lost 5 bases and J lost 1 base. The CDR3 here is CASSRGTGGNTEAFF. The CDR3 DNA reads as TGTGCCAGTAGTCGAGGGACAGGGGGGAACACTGAAGCTTTCTTT.

The chain links TRBV4-1 to TRBJ1-5; tentatively, D is TRBD1 (6 bases). In germline, CDR1 is MGHRA, CDR2 YSYEKL. The CDR3 has 16 residues. V was clipped by 5 bases and J by 1 base, with 15 bases between them. The CDR3 region has the DNA TGCGCCAGCAGCACTAACAGGGCGTTCAGCAATCAGCCCCAGCATTTT. This encodes CASSTNRAFSNQPQHF.

CDR3 loop: CASSLSGNEKLFF. Here the CDR3 DNA reads TGTGCCAGCAGTTTATCCGGAAATGAAAAACTGTTTTTT. J is TRBJ1-4 and V is TRBV12-3 or TRBV12-4, with no clear D. This CDR3 region has 13 residues. Trimming left V 2 bases short and J 5 bases short, with 6 bases between.

This clone was detected only once. V gene TRBV18 combines with J gene TRBJ2-7, with D perhaps matching TRBD2 (6 bases). This CDR3 spans 16 amino acids. CDR1 is KGHSH and CDR2 is LQKENI in the germline V gene. V was clipped by 6 bases and J by 3 bases, with 21 bases between them. CDR3 region: CASSPATRPTGYEQYF. The CDR3 DNA reads TGTGCCAGCTCTCCAGCGACTAGGCCTACCGGCTACGAGCAGTACTTC. Full variable domain (remainder filled in from reference TRBV18 and TRBJ2-7): NAGVMQNPRHLVRRRGQEARLRCSPMKGHSHVYWYRQLPEEGLKFMVYLQKENIIDESGMPKERFSAEFPKEGPSILRIQQVVRGDSAAYFCASSPATRPTGYEQYFGPGTRLTVT.

The chain's CDR3 is CASSKGQTDYEQYF. The CDR3 DNA follows: TGCGCCAGCAGCAAGGGCCAGACCGATTACGAGCAGTACTTC. V is TRBV5-1 and J is TRBJ2-7; D gene uncertain. Trimming left V 4 bases short and J 4 bases short, with 15 bases between. The CDR3 covers 14 residues. Germline values: CDR1 SGHRS, CDR2 YFSETQ.

The chain has TRBV30 and TRBJ1-2; D is unresolved. The ends were cut back, 1 base at V and 5 bases at J, with 8 bases in the middle. The CDR3 contains 12 residues. Germline CDR1 is GTSNPN and CDR2 is SVGIG (reference sequence). The CDR3 DNA follows: TGTGCCTGGAGTGATCAACGATATGGCTACACCTTC. It encodes CAWSDQRYGYTF.

The chain links TRBV6-2 or TRBV6-3 to TRBJ2-5; TRBD1 might be the D (5 bases). V was cut by 2 bases and J by 5 bases, with 12 bases left in between. The CDR3 covers 14 residues. Germline values: CDR1 MNHEY, CDR2 SVGEGT. As DNA, the CDR3 is TGTGCCAGCAGTTACCTGTCGGCAGGGGAGACCCAGTACTTC. It is translated as CASSYLSAGETQYF.

This chain connects TRBV18 to TRBJ2-5, with D possibly being TRBD1 or TRBD2 (5 bases each). V was trimmed by 6 bases and J by 5 bases, leaving 16 bases between them. From germline, CDR1 is KGHSH and CDR2 LQKENI. This CDR3 has 14 amino acids. CDR3 coding DNA: TGTGCCAGCTCGTCTAATCCAGGGACGGAGACCCAGTACTTC. Protein product: CASSSNPGTETQYF. Supplemented by reference TRBV18 and TRBJ2-5, the full variable domain reads NAGVMQNPRHLVRRRGQEARLRCSPMKGHSHVYWYRQLPEEGLKFMVYLQKENIIDESGMPKERFSAEFPKEGPSILRIQQVVRGDSAAYFCASSSNPGTETQYFGPGTRLLVL.

The V call is TRBV27, the J call TRBJ1-5, with D uncertain. The CDR3 is 14 residues long. Trimming took off 3 bases at V and 4 bases at J, with 10 bases between the two ends. Germline CDR1 reads MNHEY; CDR2 reads SMNVEV (reference sequence). The CDR3, as DNA: TGTGCCAGCAGTTTGGGAGGGCCGAATCAGCCCCAGCATTTT. Translation gives CASSLGGPNQPQHF.

The table lists this clone with a count of one. This chain uses TRBV4-1 with TRBJ1-6; tentative D call: TRBD1 (5 bases). Trimming removed 3 bases from V and 1 base from J, with 16 bases in between. Germline V lookup: CDR1 MGHRA, CDR2 YSYEKL. The CDR3 has 18 amino acids. This CDR3 is CASSHGGLGGSYNSPLHF. CDR3 sequence (DNA): TGCGCCAGCAGCCATGGAGGCTTGGGGGGATCCTATAATTCACCCCTCCACTTT.

The chain is built from TRBV11-1 and TRBJ2-7; a possible D gene is TRBD1 (5 bases). Germline V CDR1 and CDR2: SGHAT, FQDESV (reference sequence). The CDR3 runs 15 residues. V shed 0 bases and J shed 3 bases, with 12 bases lying between them. The CDR3 region is CASSLAQGAHYEQYF. DNA for the CDR3: TGTGCCAGCAGCTTAGCCCAGGGCGCCCACTACGAGCAGTACTTC.

CDR3 sequence: CASSQAQGNSPLHF. The CDR3 nucleotides read TGCGCCAGCAGTCAGGCGCAGGGTAATTCACCCCTCCACTTT. V gene TRBV23-1 combines with J gene TRBJ1-6; possible D gene TRBD1, 5 bases. TRBV23-1 is an open reading frame, and its role is uncertain. CDR3 length: 14 residues. V lost 3 bases and J lost 6, with 9 bases in between.

V is TRBV30 and J is TRBJ2-6; D is unresolved. The CDR3 loop spans 15 amino acids. Trimming pared 2 bases from V and 1 base from J, leaving 9 bases between. CDR1 is GTSNPN, CDR2 SVGIG, per germline (reference sequence). The CDR3 nucleotides are TGTGCCTGGAGTATTTTGAGGTCTGGGGCCAACGTCCTGACTTTC. Its translation: CAWSILRSGANVLTF.

This sequence joins TRBV3-1 (or the pseudogene TRBV3-2) and TRBJ2-1; TRBD1 is a possible D gene (5 bases). The V and J ends lost 4 bases and 0 bases respectively, with 10 bases between them. The CDR3 is 15 residues long. CDR1 and CDR2 (germline): LGHDT, YNNKEL (reference sequence). CDR3 bases: TGTGCCAGCAGCCTGACAGAAGGCTCCTACAATGAGCAGTTCTTC. It specifies CASSLTEGSYNEQFF.

V is TRBV7-3 and J is TRBJ2-1; TRBD2 matches 14 bases. Germline loops: CDR1 SGHTA, CDR2 FQGTGA. The J segment lost 6 bases and the V segment lost 5 bases, leaving 6 bases of the junction unmatched. The CDR3 contains 16 residues. The CDR3 protein is CASSVTSGRAGNEQFF. CDR3 in DNA: TGTGCCAGCAGCGTGACTAGCGGGAGGGCGGGCAATGAGCAGTTCTTC. Looking up the rest from reference TRBV7-3 and TRBJ2-1 gives the full variable domain: GAGVSQTPSNKVTEKGKYVELRCDPISGHTALYWYRQSLGQGPEFLIYFQGTGAADDSGLPNDRFFAVRPEGSVSTLKIQRTERGDSAVYLCASSVTSGRAGNEQFFGPGTRLTVL.

The chain recombines TRBV5-5 with TRBJ1-1, with D maybe TRBD1 (6 bases). Germline CDR1 SGHKS, CDR2 YYEKEE (reference sequence). V was cut by 0 bases and J by 0 bases, with 9 bases left in between. The CDR3 extends over 15 amino acids. CDR3: CASSLEGGLNTEAFF. The DNA for the CDR3 is TGTGCCAGCAGCTTGGAGGGGGGTTTGAACACTGAAGCTTTCTTT.

The V gene is TRBV7-2, the J gene TRBJ2-5; either TRBD1 or TRBD2 may fit D (5 bases each). The CDR3 has 14 amino acids. The V end was cut by 3 bases, the J end by 4 bases, with 12 bases between. Germline CDR1 reads SGHTA; CDR2 reads FQGNSA. As DNA, the CDR3 is TGTGCCAGCAGCTTTGAGGGGACCTCAGAGACCCAGTACTTC. It encodes CASSFEGTSETQYF. The full variable domain, completed using reference TRBV7-2 and TRBJ2-5, is GAGVSQSPSNKVTEKGKDVELRCDPISGHTALYWYRQSLGQGLEFLIYFQGNSAPDKSGLPSDRFSAERTGGSVSTLTIQRTQQEDSAVYLCASSFEGTSETQYFGPGTRLLVL.

This rearrangement joins TRBV25-1 to TRBJ1-1; D unclear. Germline V gene data show CDR1 as MGHDK and CDR2 as SYGVNS. The CDR3 is made up of 13 amino acids. Trimming removed 0 bases at V and 3 bases at J, with 5 bases between. The chain's CDR3 is CASSEYGYTEAFF. CDR3 coding DNA: TGTGCCAGCAGTGAATATGGTTACACTGAAGCTTTCTTT.

V gene TRBV2 combines with J gene TRBJ2-3; the match to TRBD2 covers 10 bases. The CDR3 has 15 amino acids. The germline CDR1 and CDR2 sequences are SNHLY and FYNNEI. Trimming removed 7 bases from V and 2 bases from J; junction bases left unmatched: 6. Here the CDR3 reads CASKRTSGVTDTQYF. CDR3 nucleotides: TGTGCCAGCAAACGGACTAGCGGAGTCACAGATACGCAGTATTTT. Full variable domain (remainder filled in from reference TRBV2 and TRBJ2-3): EPEVTQTPSHQVTQMGQEVILRCVPISNHLYFYWYRQILGQKVEFLVSFYNNEISEKSEIFDDQFSVERPDGSNFTLKIRSTKLEDSAMYFCASKRTSGVTDTQYFGPGTRLTVL.

J is TRBJ1-1 and V is TRBV2, with a tentative D call TRBD1 (5 bases). The germline CDR1 and CDR2 sequences are SNHLY and FYNNEI. The CDR3 loop spans 14 amino acids. Trimming stripped 6 bases from V and 1 base from J, with 12 bases between. Here the CDR3 DNA reads TGTGCCAGCAGCTGGGACCAGCGGAACACTGAAGCTTTCTTT. It is translated as CASSWDQRNTEAFF.

The rearrangement joins TRBV5-6 to TRBJ1-1; maybe TRBD1 (6 bases). The CDR3 loop spans 16 amino acids. Trimming took off 0 bases at V and 4 bases at J, with 16 bases between the two ends. Per germline, CDR1 SGHDT and CDR2 YYEEEE. The CDR3, as DNA: TGTGCCAGCAGCTTGGCTGGGGGCGGCGGGATCACTGAAGCTTTCTTT. Translating gives CASSLAGGGGITEAFF.